Each of the 27 T cell receptor beta chains below was sequenced from the same sample in a study of T cell responses to AZD1222 COVID-19 vaccine. Profiled with immunoSEQ multiplex PCR; TCRdb holds only in-frame clones, not every one. Of fewer than 150,000 clones listed, around 85% are singletons. Here the sequenced sample was peripheral blood, taken on day 0 of AZD1222 vaccination. The receptors were sampled from an adult in good health.

The rearrangement joins TRBV3-1 (or the pseudogene TRBV3-2) to TRBJ2-7; 9 bases agree with TRBD2. CDR1 and CDR2 (germline): LGHDT, YNNKEL (reference sequence). The CDR3 length is 18 residues. V shed 1 base, J shed 3 bases, and the junction held 13 bases outside the gene matches. The DNA for the CDR3 is TGTGCCAGCAGCCAAGCTTTGGTAGGGCTAGCGGGGATCTACGAGCAGTACTTC. The encoded protein is CASSQALVGLAGIYEQYF.

The DNA for the CDR3 is TGTGCCAGCAGGAAAGGAGACAGGGGTGATTCACCCCTCCACTTT. Its protein is CASRKGDRGDSPLHF. This sequence joins TRBV2 and TRBJ1-6; 8 bases line up with TRBD1. Germline assignment: CDR1 SNHLY and CDR2 FYNNEI. The CDR3 loop spans 15 amino acids. Germline trimming cut 6 bases from V and 8 bases from J; bases unmatched to any gene: 9.

This chain connects TRBV4-2 to TRBJ2-6; D may be TRBD2 (6 bases). The germline V gene encodes CDR1 LGHNA and CDR2 YNFKEQ. V was cut by 1 base and J by 2 bases, with 12 bases left in between. The CDR3 extends over 17 amino acids. The CDR3 DNA reads as TGTGCCAGCAGCCAAGCCCCGGGGGTAGCTGGGGCCAACGTCCTGACTTTC. This translates into CASSQAPGVAGANVLTF.

The chain is built from TRBV19 and TRBJ2-3; perhaps TRBD1 as D (6 bases). V lost 3 bases to trimming and J lost 4 bases, with 11 bases between them. Germline V gene sequence: CDR1 LNHDA, CDR2 SQIVND (reference sequence). The CDR3 is 14 amino acids. The CDR3 sequence: CASSIISGADTQYF. For the CDR3, the DNA is TGTGCCAGTAGTATCATCTCAGGGGCAGATACGCAGTATTTT.

The V gene is TRBV13, the J gene TRBJ1-6, with D unclear. CDR3 length: 17 amino acids. Germline values: CDR1 PRHDT, CDR2 FYEKMQ (reference sequence). Trimming left V 4 bases short and J 0 bases short, with 13 bases between. The chain's CDR3 is CASSSRAGVSYNSPLHF. The CDR3, as DNA: TGTGCCAGCAGCTCCAGAGCCGGGGTCTCCTATAATTCACCCCTCCACTTT.

To note about this clone: Germline is not matched at one junction end, which may reflect a read error. This sequence joins TRBV6-5 and TRBJ1-6; TRBD1 is a possible D gene (5 bases). The length of the CDR3 is 13 residues. Looked up from germline, CDR1 is MNHEY and CDR2 is SVGAGI. The CDR3 loop reads CASSTPGRRRAIF. In DNA form, the CDR3 reads TGTGCCAGCAGTACACCGGGACGACGAAGAGCCATATTT.

J is TRBJ2-1 and V is TRBV9, with D possibly TRBD2 on 6 matching bases. Germline-derived CDR1 and CDR2 are SGDLS and YYNGEE. The CDR3 consists of 18 residues. V was cut by 3 bases and J by 8 bases, with 27 bases left in between. The CDR3 coding sequence is TGTGCCAGCAGCGGGGACCCTAGGAGGGGCCCTAGGCGGGATGAGCAGTTCTTC. It is translated as CASSGDPRRGPRRDEQFF.

This chain uses TRBV5-1 with TRBJ1-2, with TRBD1 as a possible D gene (6 bases). V was pared by 7 bases and J by 8 bases, with 21 bases between. CDR3 length: 14 residues. Per germline, CDR1 SGHRS and CDR2 YFSETQ. The CDR3 nucleotides read TGCGCCAGCCGGCCCGGCGGGGGCGCAGAAGGCTACACCTTC. This sequence encodes CASRPGGGAEGYTF. The complete variable domain, with remaining parts taken from reference TRBV5-1 and TRBJ1-2, reads KAGVTQTPRYLIKTRGQQVTLSCSPISGHRSVSWYQQTPGQGLQFLFEYFSETQRNKGNFPGRFSGRQFSNSRSEMNVSTLELGDSALYLCASRPGGGAEGYTFGSGTRLTVV.

This clone was seen a single time. The chain joins TRBV28 to TRBJ1-6; D might be TRBD1 (5 bases). The CDR3 runs to 15 residues. V dropped 6 bases and J dropped 0 bases, with 9 bases sitting between them. Germline CDR1 MDHEN, CDR2 SYDVKM. CDR3 sequence (DNA): TGTGCCAGCAGCCGCGGGACCTCCTATAATTCACCCCTCCACTTT. Its translation: CASSRGTSYNSPLHF.

The rearrangement joins TRBV1 to TRBJ2-7; the table names TRBD2, a call not compared with the DNA. TRBV1 constitutes a pseudogene. There are 16 residues in the CDR3. The CDR3 is CTSSQDQCGGRYEQYF. As DNA, the CDR3 is TGCACCAGCAGCCAAGATCAGTGCGGGGGTAGGTACGAGCAGTACTTC.

The CDR3 DNA is TGCGCCAGCAGCCCGGACAGGGGGGAGACCCAGTACTTC. Translating it yields CASSPDRGETQYF. The chain links TRBV5-1 to TRBJ2-5, with 10 bases identical to TRBD1. J lost 5 bases, V lost 4 bases, and 2 bases had no gene match. The CDR3 runs 13 residues. Germline lookup yields CDR1 SGHRS and CDR2 YFSETQ. Using reference TRBV5-1 and TRBJ2-5 for the parts outside the CDR3, the full variable domain is KAGVTQTPRYLIKTRGQQVTLSCSPISGHRSVSWYQQTPGQGLQFLFEYFSETQRNKGNFPGRFSGRQFSNSRSEMNVSTLELGDSALYLCASSPDRGETQYFGPGTRLLVL.

This rearrangement joins TRBV7-9 to TRBJ1-1; D is perhaps TRBD1 (5 bases). There are 14 residues in the CDR3. CDR1 and CDR2 from the germline V gene are SEHNR and FQNEAQ (reference sequence). The V end was cut by 2 bases, the J end by 5 bases, with 12 bases between. CDR3 DNA: TGTGCCAGCAGCTTACTAGGGACTGGGACTGAAGCTTTCTTT. It encodes CASSLLGTGTEAFF.

The table lists this clone with a count of one. The genes are TRBV7-8 and TRBJ2-2; 8 nucleotides agree with TRBD1. The CDR3 runs to 15 residues. Germline lookup yields CDR1 SGHVS and CDR2 FQNEAQ. J was trimmed by 7 bases and V by 3 bases; bases with no gene match: 7. The CDR3 sequence: CASSLGRGRGGELFF. The DNA for the CDR3 is TGTGCCAGCAGCTTGGGCAGGGGGCGCGGCGGGGAGCTGTTTTTT.

The chain employs TRBV5-4 and TRBJ1-6, with 7 bases matching TRBD1. Per the germline V gene, CDR1 is SGHNT and CDR2 is YYREEE (reference sequence). The CDR3 has 14 amino acids. J lost 7 bases, V lost 2 bases, and 3 bases had no gene match. The CDR3 loop reads CASSLSGGNSPLHF. For the CDR3, the DNA is TGTGCCAGCAGCTTATCAGGGGGAAATTCACCCCTCCACTTT.

The genes are TRBV6-1 and TRBJ1-6; 7 positions agree with TRBD1. The V gene end was trimmed by 2 bases and the J gene end by 8 bases; junction bases not matched to a gene: 9. The CDR3 spans 16 residues. CDR1 and CDR2 (germline): MNHNS, SASEGT. The CDR3 protein is CASSERGPAGDSPLHF. The CDR3 bases are TGTGCCAGCAGTGAAAGGGGGCCCGCTGGTGATTCACCCCTCCACTTT.

This chain joins TRBV24-1 and TRBJ2-7, with 8 nucleotides matching TRBD1. V trimming: 3 bases; J trimming: 3 bases; junction bases outside the gene matches: 6. The germline V gene encodes CDR1 KGHDR and CDR2 SFDVKD. This CDR3 is built from 15 residues. CDR3 amino acids: CATSDPTGDVYEQYF. CDR3 sequence (DNA): TGTGCCACCAGTGATCCGACAGGGGATGTCTACGAGCAGTACTTC.

This clone was counted only a few times. The V call is TRBV28, the J call TRBJ1-2; no firm D call. V lost 4 bases and J lost 8, with 11 bases in between. The CDR3 sequence is 12 residues long. CDR1 and CDR2 (germline): MDHEN, SYDVKM. CDR3 nucleotide sequence: TGTGCCAGCAGTTCAAAGGGTTACGGCTACACCTTC. Translation gives CASSSKGYGYTF.

The chain couples TRBV6-5 to TRBJ2-3; 15 bases match TRBD2. V trimming: 4 bases; J trimming: 5 bases; junction bases outside the gene matches: 4. The CDR3 runs 16 residues. From germline, CDR1 is MNHEY and CDR2 SVGAGI. CDR3 coding DNA: TGTGCCAGCAGTTGGACTAGCGGGGGGGCGAGAGATACGCAGTATTTT. Translation gives CASSWTSGGARDTQYF.

The chain carries TRBV20-1 and TRBJ1-4, with D hard to call. V lost 7 bases, J lost 11 bases, and 14 bases lay in between. The germline V gene encodes CDR1 DFQATT and CDR2 SNEGSKA (reference sequence). The CDR3 runs 11 residues. The CDR3, as DNA: TGCAGTGGGGTCTGGATGGAGAAACTGTTTTTT. Translated: CSGVWMEKLFF.

The chain recombines TRBV6-5 with TRBJ2-1, with 7 bases identical to TRBD1. Trimming cost V 5 bases and J 7 bases; bases outside gene matches: 11. From germline, CDR1 is MNHEY and CDR2 SVGAGI. This CDR3 region has 15 residues. The CDR3 loop is CASSKRQGSKNEQFF. CDR3 in DNA: TGTGCCAGCAGTAAAAGACAGGGTTCAAAGAATGAGCAGTTCTTC.

The chain uses TRBV10-3 and TRBJ1-2; a weak D match, TRBD1 (6 bases). The CDR3 runs 16 residues. V was clipped by 6 bases and J by 3 bases, with 20 bases between them. Germline CDR1 and CDR2: ENHRY and SYGVKD. CDR3 DNA: TGTGCCATCAGGGTCACTGTGGAAGGGGGTCACTATGGCTACACCTTC. This translates into CAIRVTVEGGHYGYTF.

The gene calls are TRBV24-1 and TRBJ2-2, with D tentatively TRBD2 (6 bases). Germline CDR1 KGHDR, CDR2 SFDVKD. V was cut by 6 bases and J by 3 bases, with 16 bases left in between. This CDR3 has 16 amino acids. CDR3 DNA sequence: TGTGCCACCAGTTCGGCTGTGGGGGGTCACACCGGGGAGCTGTTTTTT. Encoded protein: CATSSAVGGHTGELFF.

The chain combines TRBV11-2 with TRBJ2-7; D gene uncertain. This CDR3 contains 15 residues. With 2 bases removed from V and 3 bases from J, the gap between germline ends came to 14 bases. From germline, CDR1 is SGHAT and CDR2 FQNNGV. The CDR3 DNA follows: TGTGCCAGCAGCTTAAGATTAGAGCCAGGCTACGAGCAGTACTTC. Its protein is CASSLRLEPGYEQYF.

Comment on this clone: An end of the junction differs from the germline gene, which may be a read error. The rearrangement uses TRBV18 and TRBJ1-5, with unresolved D. CDR3 size: 14 residues. Germline CDR1 and CDR2: KGHSH and LQKENI. CDR3 in DNA: TGTGCCAGCTCACCAAGGCAGAGGGATCAACCCCAGCATTTT. Translating it yields CASSPRQRDQPQHF.

The J gene is TRBJ2-2, the V gene TRBV9, with D perhaps matching TRBD2 (7 bases). Germline CDR1 and CDR2: SGDLS and YYNGEE. The CDR3 contains 15 residues. The V and J ends lost 0 bases and 3 bases respectively, with 9 bases between them. CDR3 bases: TGTGCCAGCAGCGTAGACGGGGGGCACACCGGGGAGCTGTTTTTT. This sequence encodes CASSVDGGHTGELFF.

A few counts support this clone. This chain links TRBV6-2 or TRBV6-3 with TRBJ1-2; D remains unclear. V lost 5 bases to trimming and J lost 2 bases, with 9 bases between them. The CDR3 consists of 13 residues. CDR1 is MNHEY, CDR2 SVGEGT, per germline. As DNA, the CDR3 is TGTGCCAGCAGTGCCGACCGGAACTATGGCTACACCTTC. This translates into CASSADRNYGYTF.

This clone was found once. This chain uses TRBV6-5 with TRBJ1-3; D is uncertain. Germline V CDR1 and CDR2: MNHEY, SVGAGI. CDR3 length: 13 amino acids. The ends were cut back, 7 bases at V and 4 bases at J, with 11 bases in the middle. Here the CDR3 reads CASTRSRGNTIYF. For the CDR3, the DNA is TGTGCCAGCACTCGCTCCCGAGGAAACACCATATATTTT.